The TCR beta chain under discussion was sequenced for a study of shared clonotypes between healthy human individuals. Sequenced by immunoSEQ multiplex PCR; TCRdb stores in-frame clones only, minus some. The sample lists about 470,000 clones; roughly 77% were seen once. This clonotype originated in a woman between 35 and 50 years old in good health. Some clones in this sample may be carry-over from other donors' samples. The sample consisted of PBMCs.

The CDR3 is CASSYLARGGETQYF. CDR3 bases: TGTGCCAGCAGCTACCTAGCCCGAGGGGGAGAGACCCAGTACTTC. The V and J genes are TRBV5-5 and TRBJ2-5; a possible D gene is TRBD1 (6 bases). The CDR3 is 15 residues long. Per the germline V gene, CDR1 is SGHKS and CDR2 is YYEKEE (reference sequence). The germline V and J ends were trimmed by 3 bases and 4 bases, with 16 bases remaining between them.